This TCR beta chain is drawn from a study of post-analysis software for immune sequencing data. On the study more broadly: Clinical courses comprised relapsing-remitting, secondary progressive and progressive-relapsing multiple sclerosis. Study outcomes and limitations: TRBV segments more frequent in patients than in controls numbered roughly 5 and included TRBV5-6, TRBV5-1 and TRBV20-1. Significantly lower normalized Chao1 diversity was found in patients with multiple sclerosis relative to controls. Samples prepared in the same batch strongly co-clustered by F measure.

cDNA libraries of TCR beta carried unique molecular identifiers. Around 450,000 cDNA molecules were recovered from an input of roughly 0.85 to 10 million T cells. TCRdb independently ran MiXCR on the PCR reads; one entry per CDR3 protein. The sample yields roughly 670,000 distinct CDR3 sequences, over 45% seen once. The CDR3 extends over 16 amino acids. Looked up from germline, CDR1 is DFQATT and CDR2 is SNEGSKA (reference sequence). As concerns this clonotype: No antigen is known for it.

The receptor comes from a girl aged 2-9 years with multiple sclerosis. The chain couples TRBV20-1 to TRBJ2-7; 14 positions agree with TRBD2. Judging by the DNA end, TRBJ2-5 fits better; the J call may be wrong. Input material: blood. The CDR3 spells CSAREQTSGRAETQYF. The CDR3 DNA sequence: TGCAGTGCTAGAGAACAGACTAGCGGGAGGGCGGAGACCCAGTACTTC.